The TCR beta chain described here comes from a study of blood T cell repertoires in COVID-19. The CDR3 has 13 residues. Germline V gene lookup returns CDR1 MNHEY and CDR2 SVGAGI. V dropped 6 bases and J dropped 5 bases, with 11 bases sitting between them. Original handling: Estimated nucleated cell counts came from reference gene primer amplification. Produced via immunoSEQ multiplex PCR; TCRdb's table is partial and in-frame only. Clonal size and the V and J genes are those of that table, whereas D and trimming came from the DNA. The data contain more than 20,000 clones, over 75% of them singletons. The source of this sequence is a human donor in a cohort sampled during active COVID-19. The sequenced material came from peripheral blood. This chain uses TRBV6-5 with TRBJ1-3; no firm D call. This CDR3 is CASSPHTRNTIYF. The DNA of the CDR3 is TGTGCCAGCAGCCCCCACACCCGAAACACCATATATTTT.